This T cell receptor beta chain comes out of a study of blood T cell repertoires in COVID-19 (TCRdb year 2020). Regarding the study in general: ImmuneRACE Cohort 3 recovered participants were defined by two consecutive negative NP/OP PCR tests, healthcare professional clearance, or symptom resolution. Collaborator samples came from the United States, Italy and Spain and covered acute and convalescent phases of COVID-19. The material from the prospective study consisted of cDNA or gDNA derived from T cells, B-cell-depleted T cells, or PBMCs. The dataset comprised deeply sampled blood TCRbeta repertoires from subjects exposed to, actively infected with, or recovered from COVID-19. The repertoires were released in a freely available public database meant as a resource for research on the immune response to SARS-CoV-2. The samples were drawn from the first 160 participants of the ongoing ImmuneRACE study and from 950 to 1,500 subjects provided by 6 global collaborators. The sample metadata nearly always contained a de-identified subject ID, COVID-19 status, age in years and sex. Where HLA class I and class II types were available, the types were taken from metadata supplied by the sample provider, not from assay-based typing.

Participants in the prospective study were aged roughly 18 to 89 years, lived in about two dozen United States geographic areas, and enrolled through a virtual design. To assign participants to cohorts, the prospective study relied on clinical history that participants themselves reported in a screening survey and a study questionnaire. Each participant in the prospective study had whole blood, serum and a nasopharyngeal or oropharyngeal swab collected by mobile phlebotomists. Prospective study participants could optionally give additional blood draws and questionnaires over an approximately 2-month period. Before DNA extraction, prospective study blood samples were shipped either frozen or at room temperature. What the research found in general, with its limitations: The amount of clinical and demographic metadata varied by source and participant and was provided uncurated.

Note on this clone: No cognate antigen has been identified for it. No base qualities exist here, and no much larger clone lies one base off it.

The immunoSEQ Assay, a bias-controlled multiplex PCR, was used to amplify TCRbeta CDR3 regions from genomic DNA. The paper's data handling went like this. The number of nucleated cells in each sample was estimated from the amplification of reference gene primers within the assay. Sequence reads were collapsed and filtered to measure the absolute abundance of every unique TCRbeta CDR3 rearrangement. For each sample, productive Simpson clonality was calculated by taking the square root of Simpson's diversity index across productive rearrangements. In TCRdb, the immuneACCESS table is reduced to in-frame sequences with V and J assigned. These tables do not hold every clone; where another copy was compared, an unresolved V gene accounts for under half, and the others remain unexplained. V and J calls and clone size are copied from that table; D and trimming were computed from the DNA. Within this sample are a few hundred thousand clones, with 70% to 90% of them counted one time only. The ten largest clones add up to approximately 2.8% of the sample.

The sequence was obtained from a woman aged 50 to 65 in a cohort exposed to, infected with or recovered from COVID-19 (not recorded which). The sequenced sample consisted of PBMCs or T cells enriched from blood (not recorded which).

The CDR3 sequence is CASLGQAYEQYF. The bases are TGTGCCAGCCTAGGACAGGCCTACGAGCAGTACTTC. This sequence uses TRBV25-1 and TRBJ2-7, and TRBD1 aligns with 7 junction nucleotides. At the junction V is shortened by 8 bases and J by 2 bases; bases outside the gene matches: 3. The CDR3 spans 12 residues, from the cysteine through the phenylalanine. CDR3 DNA only is kept here, 36 bases in frame from base 1. The germline V gene supplies CDR1 MGHDK and CDR2 SYGVNS.